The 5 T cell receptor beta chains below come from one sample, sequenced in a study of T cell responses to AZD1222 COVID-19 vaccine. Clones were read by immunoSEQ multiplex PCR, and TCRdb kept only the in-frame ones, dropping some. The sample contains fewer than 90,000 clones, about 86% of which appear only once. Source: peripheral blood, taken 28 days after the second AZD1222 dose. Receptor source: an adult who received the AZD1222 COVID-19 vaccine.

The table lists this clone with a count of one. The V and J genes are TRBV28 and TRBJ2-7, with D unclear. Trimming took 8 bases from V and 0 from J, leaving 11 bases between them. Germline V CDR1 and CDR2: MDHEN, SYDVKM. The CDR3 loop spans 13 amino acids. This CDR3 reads CASGKGSSYEQYF. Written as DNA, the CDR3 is TGTGCCAGCGGGAAGGGTTCCTCCTACGAGCAGTACTTC.

DNA for the CDR3: TGTGCCATCAGTGAGTGGTCGGGGGTGGATGGCTACACCTTC. Translating gives CAISEWSGVDGYTF. The rearrangement joins TRBV10-3 to TRBJ1-2; maybe TRBD1 (5 bases). The CDR3 is made up of 14 amino acids. Germline CDR1 and CDR2: ENHRY and SYGVKD. V lost 1 base to trimming and J lost 6 bases, with 12 bases between them.

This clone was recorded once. The CDR3 here is CASSLAGTGVFEQYF. CDR3 nucleotides: TGTGCCAGCAGTTTGGCGGGGACAGGGGTTTTTGAGCAGTACTTC. The chain joins TRBV28 to TRBJ2-7, with 10 bases fitting TRBD1. Germline V gene sequence: CDR1 MDHEN, CDR2 SYDVKM. Losses at the gene ends were 3 bases for V and 7 bases for J; bases not matched to a gene: 9. The length of the CDR3 is 15 residues.

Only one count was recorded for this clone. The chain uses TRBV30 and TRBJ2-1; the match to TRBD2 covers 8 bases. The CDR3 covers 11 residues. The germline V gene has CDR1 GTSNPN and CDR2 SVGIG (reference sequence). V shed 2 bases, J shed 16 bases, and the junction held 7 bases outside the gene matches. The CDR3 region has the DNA TGTGCCTGGAGTCACGGACTAGCTCCCTTCTTC. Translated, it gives CAWSHGLAPFF.

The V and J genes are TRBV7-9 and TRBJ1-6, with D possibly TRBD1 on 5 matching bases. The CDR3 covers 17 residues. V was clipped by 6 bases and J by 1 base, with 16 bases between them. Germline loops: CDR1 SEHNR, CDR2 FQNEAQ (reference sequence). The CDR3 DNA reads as TGTGCCAGCAGTTCAAACCCGAAGGGGTCCTATAATTCACCCCTCCACTTT. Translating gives CASSSNPKGSYNSPLHF.